Listed here are 28 T cell receptor beta chains from one sample, sequenced in a study of regulatory T cells in long-lasting Graves disease. Time point noted: newly diagnosed GD, antithyroid drugs for less than 3 months. RNA extracted from PBMCs served as the sequencing template. Library construction for TCR beta used iRepertoire HTBI primers and Arm-PCR of CDR3 regions. TCRdb re-derived calls from the multiplex PCR reads in MiXCR, one entry per CDR3 protein. The table has 530,000 or so distinct CDR3 sequences, 15% to 20% seen once. This sample also belongs to another study, concerning T cells in Graves' hyperthyroidism and ophthalmopathy.

Sample: peripheral blood mononuclear cells (PBMCs), taken at new diagnosis, from a patient treated with antithyroid drugs. The receptors derive from a man younger than 35 with Graves disease.

The chain employs TRBV5-4 and TRBJ2-5; no firm D call. Germline CDR1 and CDR2: SGHNT and YYREEE (reference sequence). The CDR3 runs to 16 residues. V was cut by 0 bases and J by 8 bases, with 20 bases left in between. CDR3 residues: CASSLVRQFGWETQYF. In DNA, the CDR3 is TGTGCCAGCAGCTTGGTTAGGCAGTTTGGGTGGGAAACCCAGTACTTC.

Many counts were recorded for this clonotype. The junction departs from the called germline gene at one end, perhaps through a read error. The V call is TRBV5-1, the J call TRBJ2-1; 12 positions agree with TRBD2. Germline assignment: CDR1 SGHRS and CDR2 YFSETQ. The length of the CDR3 is 15 residues. Here the CDR3 reads CASSSTSGGYNEQFF. CDR3 bases: TGTGCCAGCAGCTCGACTAGCGGGGGCTACAATGAGCAGTTCTTC. Supplemented by reference TRBV5-1 and TRBJ2-1, the full variable domain reads KAGVTQTPRYLIKTRGQQVTLSCSPISGHRSVSWYQQTPGQGLQFLFEYFSETQRNKGNFPGRFSGRQFSNSRSEMNVSTLELGDSALYLCASSSTSGGYNEQFFGPGTRLTVL.

This clonotype showed up many times. This chain connects TRBV11-3 to TRBJ2-3; D may be TRBD1 (6 bases). CDR1 is SGHNT and CDR2 is YENEEA in the germline V gene. V gave up 4 bases and J gave up 5 bases, with 16 bases separating them. The CDR3 length is 15 residues. CDR3 sequence (DNA): TGTGCCAGCAGCTCATCCGGGACACACGGAGATACGCAGTATTTT. Encoded protein: CASSSSGTHGDTQYF.

Only a few counts were recorded for this clonotype. V gene TRBV20-1 combines with J gene TRBJ2-1; 16 nucleotides match TRBD2. The germline gives CDR1 DFQATT, CDR2 SNEGSKA (reference sequence). The CDR3 consists of 12 residues. DNA of the CDR3: TGCAGCTCGGGACTAGCGGGAGGGGAGCAGTTCTTC. Its protein is CSSGLAGGEQFF.

This clonotype appeared a few times. The gene calls are TRBV10-3 and TRBJ2-7; 8 nucleotides align to TRBD2. Trimming cost V 6 bases and J 2 bases; bases outside gene matches: 6. Germline CDR1 is ENHRY and CDR2 is SYGVKD. The CDR3 sequence is 14 residues long. CDR3 in amino acids: CAIRNSGTTYEQYF. The DNA of the CDR3 is TGTGCCATCAGGAATAGCGGGACTACCTACGAGCAGTACTTC.

This clonotype was seen at least ten times. The chain links TRBV5-1 to TRBJ2-7; D call uncertain. V was cut by 0 bases and J by 7 bases, with 8 bases left in between. Germline V gene sequence: CDR1 SGHRS, CDR2 YFSETQ. This CDR3 contains 12 residues. The CDR3 region has the DNA TGCGCCAGCAGCTTGGTGCCGTGGGAGCAGTACTTC. Residues: CASSLVPWEQYF.

This clonotype was recorded at least ten times. This chain joins TRBV6-9 and TRBJ1-5; possible D gene TRBD1, 5 bases. The CDR3 length is 13 residues. V dropped 4 bases and J dropped 4 bases, with 8 bases sitting between them. CDR1 and CDR2 (germline): MNHGY, SVAAGI. The chain's CDR3 is CASSWDGNQPQHF. CDR3 coding DNA: TGTGCCAGCAGTTGGGACGGAAATCAGCCCCAGCATTTT.

The V call is TRBV12-3 or TRBV12-4, the J call TRBJ2-2, with 9 bases identical to TRBD1. The CDR3 spans 16 residues. The junction had 4 bases not matched to a gene; V was cut back by 5 bases and J by 0 bases. The CDR3 bases are TGTGCCAGCAGTCCGGGGGACAGGGCGAACACCGGGGAGCTGTTTTTT. It specifies CASSPGDRANTGELFF.

This clonotype showed up just a few times. The chain is built from TRBV30 and TRBJ2-3; 8 bases are a match to TRBD2. Trimming took 4 bases from V and 2 from J; bases not matched to a gene: 2. Germline V gene data show CDR1 as GTSNPN and CDR2 as SVGIG (reference sequence). The CDR3 is 13 residues long. For the CDR3, the DNA is TGTGCCTGGATTAGCGGGACCACAGATACGCAGTATTTT. Amino acids: CAWISGTTDTQYF. Together with reference TRBV30 and TRBJ2-3, the CDR3 gives the full variable domain: SQTIHQWPATLVQPVGSPLSLECTVEGTSNPNLYWYRQAAGRGLQLLFYSVGIGQISSEVPQNLSASRPQDRQFILSSKKLLLSDSGFYLCAWISGTTDTQYFGPGTRLTVL.

The table lists this clonotype with a few counts. This chain links TRBV12-5 with TRBJ2-7; 8 nucleotides match TRBD2. Germline assignment: CDR1 LGHNT and CDR2 FRNRAP. V was pared by 7 bases and J by 1 base, with 9 bases of the junction left unmatched. This CDR3 has 15 residues. For the CDR3, the DNA is TGTGCTAGTGCGACAACCCGCGGGAGGTCCTACGAGCAGTACTTC. It encodes CASATTRGRSYEQYF.

This clonotype was recorded many times. This chain connects TRBV2 to TRBJ2-7; D might be TRBD1 (5 bases). This CDR3 is built from 14 residues. Germline lookup yields CDR1 SNHLY and CDR2 FYNNEI. V lost 2 bases to trimming and J lost 3 bases, with 11 bases between them. The CDR3 DNA reads as TGTGCCAGCAGTGAAACGACAGCAGACTACGAGCAGTACTTC. Protein product: CASSETTADYEQYF.

This clonotype was seen ten or more times. The rearrangement links TRBV12-3 or TRBV12-4 to TRBJ2-7; unclear D gene. This CDR3 comprises 15 residues. The germline V and J ends were trimmed by 5 bases and 0 bases, with 14 bases remaining between them. CDR3 sequence reads: CASSPRPSSSYEQYF. In DNA form, the CDR3 reads TGTGCCAGCAGTCCCCGGCCCTCCAGCTCCTACGAGCAGTACTTC.

This clonotype has at least ten counts. CDR3 sequence (DNA): TGTGCCAGCAGCTTTGTTGAGACCCAGTACTTC. Its translation is CASSFVETQYF. The rearrangement links TRBV11-2 to TRBJ2-5; D gene ambiguous. Germline V gene data show CDR1 as SGHAT and CDR2 as FQNNGV. The CDR3 length is 11 residues. V was pared by 3 bases and J by 5 bases, with 4 bases between.

This rearrangement joins TRBV20-1 to TRBJ2-5; tentatively, D is TRBD2 (5 bases). Germline-derived CDR1 and CDR2 are DFQATT and SNEGSKA (reference sequence). V gave up 0 bases and J gave up 3 bases, with 20 bases separating them. The CDR3 has 17 amino acids. The CDR3 sequence is CSARDQTARLAKETQYF. The CDR3, as DNA: TGCAGTGCTAGAGATCAGACCGCGCGTTTAGCGAAAGAGACCCAGTACTTC.

The CDR3 protein is CATSDRTGYSNQPQHF. The CDR3 DNA reads as TGTGCCACCAGCGACCGGACAGGTTATAGCAATCAGCCCCAGCATTTT. V is TRBV15 and J is TRBJ1-5; 7 bases align to TRBD1. Germline V gene lookup returns CDR1 LNHNV and CDR2 YYDKDF (reference sequence). Unmatched junction bases numbered 7, after V lost 5 bases and J lost 0 bases. The CDR3 spans 16 residues.

This clonotype was detected many times. The rearrangement links TRBV12-3 or TRBV12-4 to TRBJ2-7; either TRBD1 or TRBD2 may fit D (5 bases each). CDR3 length: 16 amino acids. V was trimmed by 6 bases and J by 1 base, leaving 19 bases between them. The CDR3 loop reads CASSPGARVLSYEQYF. CDR3 DNA: TGTGCCAGCAGCCCCGGGGCGAGGGTGTTATCCTACGAGCAGTACTTC.

This clonotype was seen many times. The J gene is TRBJ2-1, the V gene TRBV5-1; the match to TRBD2 covers 7 bases. CDR3 size: 14 residues. The junction had 9 bases not matched to a gene; V was cut back by 0 bases and J by 12 bases. CDR1 and CDR2 (germline): SGHRS, YFSETQ. The CDR3 is CASSLEGEGLAQFF. CDR3 nucleotides: TGCGCCAGCAGCTTGGAAGGGGAGGGCCTAGCGCAGTTCTTC.

V usage is TRBV4-1 and J usage is TRBJ1-6, with D unclear. CDR3 length: 13 amino acids. CDR1 is MGHRA and CDR2 is YSYEKL in the germline V gene. Trimming cost V 2 bases and J 9 bases, with 8 bases left between them. Here the CDR3 DNA reads TGCGCCAGCAGCCAATTGACTGCTTCACCCCTCCACTTT. Its translation is CASSQLTASPLHF.

This clonotype was observed many times. The chain uses TRBV12-3 or TRBV12-4 and TRBJ1-1; D may be TRBD1 (6 bases). The CDR3 is 14 residues long. V lost 5 bases and J 1 base, leaving 11 bases between the germline ends. The CDR3 reads CASSPWTENTEAFF. CDR3 sequence (DNA): TGTGCCAGCAGTCCCTGGACAGAGAACACTGAAGCTTTCTTT.

This clonotype was counted many times. The chain joins TRBV20-1 to TRBJ2-5; D remains unclear. Germline lookup yields CDR1 DFQATT and CDR2 SNEGSKA (reference sequence). The V and J ends lost 0 bases and 0 bases respectively, with 8 bases between them. The CDR3 spans 14 residues. The CDR3 loop is CSARDQWHQETQYF. The CDR3 DNA reads TGCAGTGCTAGAGATCAGTGGCACCAAGAGACCCAGTACTTC.

V is TRBV11-3 and J is TRBJ2-5; tentatively, D is TRBD1 (6 bases). V was clipped by 5 bases and J by 1 base, with 17 bases between them. The CDR3 is made up of 16 amino acids. In germline, CDR1 is SGHNT, CDR2 YENEEA. CDR3 nucleotides: TGTGCCAGCAGCCCCGCCACAGGGAGAGGCCAAGAGACCCAGTACTTC. Amino acid sequence: CASSPATGRGQETQYF.

The CDR3 nucleotides read TGTGCCAGCAGCATACAGGGCTCCACCGAAGCTTTCTTT. Its protein product is CASSIQGSTEAFF. The J gene is TRBJ1-1, the V gene TRBV7-9; D might be TRBD1 (6 bases). Trimming left V 5 bases short and J 8 bases short, with 15 bases between. Germline V CDR1 and CDR2: SEHNR, FQNEAQ (reference sequence). CDR3 length equals 13 residues.

This clonotype was recorded many times. The rearrangement links TRBV11-1 to TRBJ1-2; tentatively, D is TRBD1 (6 bases). Germline-derived CDR1 and CDR2 are SGHAT and FQDESV (reference sequence). The length of the CDR3 is 14 residues. The germline V and J ends were trimmed by 4 bases and 2 bases, with 11 bases remaining between them. DNA of the CDR3: TGTGCCAGCAGCTCTCAGACAGGAAACTATGGCTACACCTTC. It yields the protein CASSSQTGNYGYTF.

The chain links TRBV2 to TRBJ2-4; TRBD1 is a possible D gene (6 bases). Trimming cost V 6 bases and J 0 bases, with 12 bases left between them. This CDR3 region has 15 residues. Germline loops: CDR1 SNHLY, CDR2 FYNNEI. CDR3 residues: CASRRTDSAKNIQYF. The DNA of the CDR3 is TGTGCCAGCAGAAGGACAGACTCAGCCAAAAACATTCAGTACTTC.

This clonotype has only a few counts. The rearrangement joins TRBV4-1 to TRBJ2-3; 14 bases are a match to TRBD2. The CDR3 contains 16 residues. V shed 2 bases and J 7 bases; nucleotides not matched to a gene: 5. Germline loops: CDR1 MGHRA, CDR2 YSYEKL. CDR3 protein: CASSQRLAGGPHTQYF. In nucleotides, the CDR3 is TGCGCCAGCAGCCAAAGACTAGCGGGAGGGCCACATACGCAGTATTTT.

This chain connects TRBV7-2 to TRBJ2-1; 10 bases are shared with TRBD2. The CDR3 is 16 residues long. With V trimmed by 6 bases and J by 6 bases, 11 bases remained unmatched. Per germline, CDR1 SGHTA and CDR2 FQGNSA. CDR3 residues: CASRQRSGRASNEQFF. Here the CDR3 DNA reads TGTGCCAGCAGACAGCGAAGCGGGAGGGCCAGCAATGAGCAGTTCTTC.

This chain links TRBV6-1 with TRBJ2-3, with a weak D call TRBD2 (7 bases). Per the germline V gene, CDR1 is MNHNS and CDR2 is SASEGT. The CDR3 totals 16 residues. V was shortened by 3 bases and J by 0 bases, with 13 bases between the two germline ends. The chain's CDR3 is CASSEREGGSTDTQYF. The CDR3 DNA sequence: TGTGCCAGCAGTGAGAGGGAGGGGGGTAGCACAGATACGCAGTATTTT.

In this sample, this clonotype turned up many times. This chain joins TRBV7-9 and TRBJ2-1, with 7 bases that match TRBD1. J gave up 3 bases and V 7 bases, and 9 bases lay outside the gene matches. The germline V gene encodes CDR1 SEHNR and CDR2 FQNEAQ (reference sequence). The CDR3 consists of 15 residues. The CDR3 spells CASTSDRALYNEQFF. The CDR3 bases are TGTGCCAGCACCTCCGACAGGGCTCTCTACAATGAGCAGTTCTTC.